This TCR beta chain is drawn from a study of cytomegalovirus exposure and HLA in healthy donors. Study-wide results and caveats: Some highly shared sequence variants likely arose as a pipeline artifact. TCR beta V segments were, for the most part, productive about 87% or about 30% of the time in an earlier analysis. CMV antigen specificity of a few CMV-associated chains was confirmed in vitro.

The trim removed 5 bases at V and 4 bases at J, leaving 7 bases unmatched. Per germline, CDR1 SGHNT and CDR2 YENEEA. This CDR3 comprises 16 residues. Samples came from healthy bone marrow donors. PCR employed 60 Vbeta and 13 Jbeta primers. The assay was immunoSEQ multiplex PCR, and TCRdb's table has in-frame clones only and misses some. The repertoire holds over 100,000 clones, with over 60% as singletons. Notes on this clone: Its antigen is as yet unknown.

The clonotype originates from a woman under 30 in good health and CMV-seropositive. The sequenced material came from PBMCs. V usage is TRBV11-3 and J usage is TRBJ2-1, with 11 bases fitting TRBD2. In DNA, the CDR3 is TGTGCCAGCAGCCCCGCCGGGACTAGCGGTTACAATGAGCAGTTCTTC. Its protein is CASSPAGTSGYNEQFF.